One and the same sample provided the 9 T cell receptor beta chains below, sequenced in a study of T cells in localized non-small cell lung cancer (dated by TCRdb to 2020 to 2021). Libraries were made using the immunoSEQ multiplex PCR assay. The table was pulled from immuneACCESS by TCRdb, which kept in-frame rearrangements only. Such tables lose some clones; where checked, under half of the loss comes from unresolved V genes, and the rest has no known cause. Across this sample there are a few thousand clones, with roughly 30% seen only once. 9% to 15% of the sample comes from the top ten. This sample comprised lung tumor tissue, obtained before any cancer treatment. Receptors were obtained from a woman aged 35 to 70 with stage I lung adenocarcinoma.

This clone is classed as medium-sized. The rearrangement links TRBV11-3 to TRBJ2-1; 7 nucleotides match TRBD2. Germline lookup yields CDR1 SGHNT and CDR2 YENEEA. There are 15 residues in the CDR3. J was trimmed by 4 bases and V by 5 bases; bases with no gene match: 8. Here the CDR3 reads CASSPPGLLYNEQFF. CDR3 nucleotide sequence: TGTGCCAGCAGCCCGCCGGGACTACTATACAATGAGCAGTTCTTC. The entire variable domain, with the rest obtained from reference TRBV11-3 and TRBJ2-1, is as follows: EAGVVQSPRYKIIEKKQPVAFWCNPISGHNTLYWYLQNLGQGPELLIRYENEEAVDDSQLPKDRFSAERLKGVDSTLKIQPAELGDSAVYLCASSPPGLLYNEQFFGPGTRLTVL.

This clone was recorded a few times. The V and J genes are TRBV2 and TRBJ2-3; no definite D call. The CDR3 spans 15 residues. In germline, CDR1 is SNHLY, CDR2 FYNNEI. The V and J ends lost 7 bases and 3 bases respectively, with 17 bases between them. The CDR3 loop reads CASTETLVETDTQYF. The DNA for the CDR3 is TGTGCCAGCACCGAAACTCTGGTAGAAACAGATACGCAGTATTTT.

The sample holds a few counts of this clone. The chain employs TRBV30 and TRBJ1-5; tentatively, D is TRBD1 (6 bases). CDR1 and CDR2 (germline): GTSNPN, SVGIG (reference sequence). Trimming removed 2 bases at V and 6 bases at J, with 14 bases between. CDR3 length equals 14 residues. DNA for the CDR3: TGTGCCTGGAGTCGGGGGGCTGACGGTCAGCCCCAGCATTTT. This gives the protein CAWSRGADGQPQHF. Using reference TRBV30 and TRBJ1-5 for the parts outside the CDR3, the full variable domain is SQTIHQWPATLVQPVGSPLSLECTVEGTSNPNLYWYRQAAGRGLQLLFYSVGIGQISSEVPQNLSASRPQDRQFILSSKKLLLSDSGFYLCAWSRGADGQPQHFGDGTRLSIL.

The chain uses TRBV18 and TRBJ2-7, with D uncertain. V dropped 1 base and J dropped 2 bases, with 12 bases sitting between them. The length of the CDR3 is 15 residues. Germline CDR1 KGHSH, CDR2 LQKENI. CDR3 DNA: TGTGCCAGCTCACCACGAAGTGGGCCCACCTACGAGCAGTACTTC. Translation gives CASSPRSGPTYEQYF.

CDR3 residues: CASSRSGDTQYF. The CDR3 DNA reads TGTGCCAGCTCACGATCAGGGGATACGCAGTATTTT. This chain joins TRBV18 and TRBJ2-3; D is perhaps TRBD1 (5 bases). The CDR3 is 12 residues long. CDR1 and CDR2 from the germline V gene are KGHSH and LQKENI. V lost 4 bases, J lost 6 bases, and 8 bases lay in between.

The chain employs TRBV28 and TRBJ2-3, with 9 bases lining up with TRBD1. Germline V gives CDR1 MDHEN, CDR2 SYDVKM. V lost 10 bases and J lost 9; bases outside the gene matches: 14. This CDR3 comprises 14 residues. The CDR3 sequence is CATCGQGLRWTQYF. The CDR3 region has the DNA TGTGCCACCTGCGGACAGGGGCTACGATGGACGCAGTATTTT.

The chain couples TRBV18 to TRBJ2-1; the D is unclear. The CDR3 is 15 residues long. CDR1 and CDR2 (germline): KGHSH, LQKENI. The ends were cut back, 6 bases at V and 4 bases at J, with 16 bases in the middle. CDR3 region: CASSPLPDSYNEQFF. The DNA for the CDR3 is TGTGCCAGCTCCCCTCTCCCAGACTCGTACAATGAGCAGTTCTTC.

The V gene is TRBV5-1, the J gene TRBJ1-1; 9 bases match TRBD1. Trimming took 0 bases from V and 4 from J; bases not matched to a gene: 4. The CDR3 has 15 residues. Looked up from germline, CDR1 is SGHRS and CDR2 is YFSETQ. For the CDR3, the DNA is TGCGCCAGCAGCTTGGGGGTACAGGGGGCCACTGAAGCTTTCTTT. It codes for CASSLGVQGATEAFF. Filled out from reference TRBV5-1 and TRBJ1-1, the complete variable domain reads KAGVTQTPRYLIKTRGQQVTLSCSPISGHRSVSWYQQTPGQGLQFLFEYFSETQRNKGNFPGRFSGRQFSNSRSEMNVSTLELGDSALYLCASSLGVQGATEAFFGQGTRLTVV.

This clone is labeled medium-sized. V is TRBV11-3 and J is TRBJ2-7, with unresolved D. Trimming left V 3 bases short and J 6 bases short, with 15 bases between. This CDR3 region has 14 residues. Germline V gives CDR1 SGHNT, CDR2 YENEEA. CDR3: CASSFKRYGLEQYF. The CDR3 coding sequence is TGTGCCAGCAGCTTCAAGCGTTACGGCCTCGAGCAGTACTTC. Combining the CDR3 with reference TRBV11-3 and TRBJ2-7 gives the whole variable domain EAGVVQSPRYKIIEKKQPVAFWCNPISGHNTLYWYLQNLGQGPELLIRYENEEAVDDSQLPKDRFSAERLKGVDSTLKIQPAELGDSAVYLCASSFKRYGLEQYFGPGTRLTVT.